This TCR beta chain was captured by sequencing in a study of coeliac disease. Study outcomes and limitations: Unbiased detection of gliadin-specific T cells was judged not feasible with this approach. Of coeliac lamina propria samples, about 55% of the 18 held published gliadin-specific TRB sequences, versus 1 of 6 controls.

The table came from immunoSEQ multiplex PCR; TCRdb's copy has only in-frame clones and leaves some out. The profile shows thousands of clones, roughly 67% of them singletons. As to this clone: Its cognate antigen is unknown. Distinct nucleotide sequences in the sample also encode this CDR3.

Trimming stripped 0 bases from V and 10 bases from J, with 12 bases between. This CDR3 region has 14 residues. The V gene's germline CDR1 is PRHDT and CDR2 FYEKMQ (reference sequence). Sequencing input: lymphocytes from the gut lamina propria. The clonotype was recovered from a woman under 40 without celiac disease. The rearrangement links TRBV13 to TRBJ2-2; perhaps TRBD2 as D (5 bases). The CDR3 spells CASSLGVTSVELFF. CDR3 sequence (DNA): TGTGCCAGCAGCTTAGGCGTTACTAGTGTGGAGCTGTTTTTT.